This T cell receptor (beta chain) comes out of a study of T cell responses to AZD1222 COVID-19 vaccine. From germline, CDR1 is SGHVS and CDR2 FNYEAQ. Trimming left V 0 bases short and J 0 bases short, with 9 bases between. This CDR3 region has 17 residues. Study-wide points: Two doses of AZD1222 preceded a rise in Spike-specific TCR breadth and depth. Baseline seropositivity characterized only six AZD1222 recipients. Dominant at 160-218 and 743-854, vaccine-associated CD4 TCRs also spanned spike. In a largely white British group with more females than males, clonal diversity was possibly underestimated.

Assay used: immunoSEQ multiplex PCR; TCRdb lists only in-frame clones, some missing. The data contain 200,000 or so clones, approximately 92% of them singletons. On this clone: As yet, its antigen is unknown.

The sequenced sample was peripheral blood, obtained on day 0 of AZD1222 vaccination. V is TRBV7-6 and J is TRBJ1-6; D gene unclear. The sequence was obtained from an adult in good health. CDR3 DNA sequence: TGTGCCAGCAGCTTAGCGGCAGGCAGCTCCTATAATTCACCCCTCCACTTT. This translates into CASSLAAGSSYNSPLHF.